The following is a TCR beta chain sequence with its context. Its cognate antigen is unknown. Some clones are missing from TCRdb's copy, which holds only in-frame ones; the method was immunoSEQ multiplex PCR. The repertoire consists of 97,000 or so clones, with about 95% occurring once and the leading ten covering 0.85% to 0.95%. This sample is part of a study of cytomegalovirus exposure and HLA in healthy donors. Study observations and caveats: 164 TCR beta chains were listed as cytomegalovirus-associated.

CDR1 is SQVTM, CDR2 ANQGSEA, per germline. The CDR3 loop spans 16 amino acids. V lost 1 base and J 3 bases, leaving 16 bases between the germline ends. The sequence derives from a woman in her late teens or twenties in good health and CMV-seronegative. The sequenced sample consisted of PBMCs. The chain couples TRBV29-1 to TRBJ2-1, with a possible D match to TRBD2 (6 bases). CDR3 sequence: CSVEGALGGLYNEQFF. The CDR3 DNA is TGCAGCGTTGAAGGGGCGCTTGGGGGACTCTACAATGAGCAGTTCTTC.